One and the same sample provided the 19 T cell receptor beta chains below, sequenced in a study of blood T cell repertoires in COVID-19. This table comes from immunoSEQ multiplex PCR, and its TCRdb copy is limited to in-frame clones, with some not included. The sample has more than 200,000 clones, around 88% seen once. The sample comprised peripheral blood. Every receptor here comes from a woman in her twenties or thirties with COVID-19, enrolled during active disease.

The rearrangement joins TRBV2 to TRBJ1-5, with 8 bases that match TRBD1. The CDR3 consists of 15 residues. The trim removed 6 bases at V and 5 bases at J, leaving 9 bases unmatched. CDR1 is SNHLY, CDR2 FYNNEI, per germline. The CDR3 is CASSPDRDPDQPQHF. The CDR3 coding sequence is TGTGCCAGCAGCCCGGACAGGGATCCTGATCAGCCCCAGCATTTT.

The V gene is TRBV18, the J gene TRBJ1-1; the D gene is possibly TRBD1 (5 bases). Trimming took off 5 bases at V and 0 bases at J, with 16 bases between the two ends. This CDR3 has 16 residues. CDR1 KGHSH and CDR2 LQKENI come from the germline V gene. The CDR3 region is CASSTVGAAMNTEAFF. In DNA form, the CDR3 reads TGTGCCAGCTCAACCGTAGGGGCGGCCATGAACACTGAAGCTTTCTTT.

The V call is TRBV7-2, the J call TRBJ2-7; 8 bases align to TRBD1. Germline V gives CDR1 SGHTA, CDR2 FQGNSA. Trimming cost V 5 bases and J 2 bases; bases outside gene matches: 8. This CDR3 has 15 residues. The CDR3 reads CASSIRQGSAYEQYF. The CDR3 DNA reads TGTGCCAGCAGCATAAGACAGGGGTCCGCCTACGAGCAGTACTTC.

The V and J genes are TRBV3-1 (or the pseudogene TRBV3-2) and TRBJ2-3; a weak D match, TRBD2 (6 bases). The V end lost 3 bases, the J end lost 0 bases, and 13 bases lay between the germline ends. The length of the CDR3 is 16 residues. The V gene's germline CDR1 is LGHDT and CDR2 YNNKEL (reference sequence). CDR3 bases: TGTGCCAGCAGCCATTTCAGCAGCGGGAGCACAGATACGCAGTATTTT. This codes for CASSHFSSGSTDTQYF.

This chain joins TRBV5-1 and TRBJ1-1, with D unclear. V lost 4 bases to trimming and J lost 5 bases, with 15 bases between them. The CDR3 spans 14 residues. Germline V lookup: CDR1 SGHRS, CDR2 YFSETQ. The CDR3 loop is CASSPTAGKTEAFF. The CDR3 nucleotides are TGCGCCAGCAGCCCCACAGCGGGAAAAACTGAAGCTTTCTTT.

This chain links TRBV6-5 with TRBJ2-3; a possible D gene is TRBD2 (6 bases). The V end was cut by 9 bases, the J end by 0 bases, with 13 bases between. Germline CDR1 MNHEY, CDR2 SVGAGI. This CDR3 is built from 14 residues. CDR3 residues: CASSLAESTDTQYF. The CDR3 DNA follows: TGTGCCAGTTCGTTAGCGGAAAGCACAGATACGCAGTATTTT.

The genes are TRBV12-3 or TRBV12-4 and TRBJ2-3; D unclear. The CDR3 spans 11 residues. V shed 7 bases and J shed 5 bases, with 7 bases lying between them. CDR3 amino acids: CASTAGDTQYF. CDR3 nucleotide sequence: TGTGCCAGCACCGCAGGAGATACGCAGTATTTT.

The V and J genes are TRBV29-1 and TRBJ2-5; no clear D gene. The germline CDR1 and CDR2 sequences are SQVTM and ANQGSEA. The CDR3 extends over 12 amino acids. The V and J ends lost 3 bases and 5 bases respectively, with 10 bases between them. The CDR3: CSVDEIRETQYF. The CDR3, as DNA: TGCAGCGTTGACGAAATTCGGGAGACCCAGTACTTC.

The chain couples TRBV6-5 to TRBJ1-1, with TRBD1 identical over 8 bases. V lost 4 bases and J lost 1; bases outside the gene matches: 5. Germline loops: CDR1 MNHEY, CDR2 SVGAGI. The CDR3 sequence is 15 residues long. The CDR3 loop reads CASSFTGTGNTEAFF. The CDR3 DNA is TGTGCCAGCAGTTTCACCGGGACAGGGAACACTGAAGCTTTCTTT.

V usage is TRBV12-3 or TRBV12-4 and J usage is TRBJ1-2; no clear D gene. This CDR3 spans 11 amino acids. Trimming took 3 bases from V and 5 from J, leaving 4 bases between them. CDR3 residues: CASSFRYGYTF. The CDR3 bases are TGTGCCAGCAGTTTTCGGTATGGCTACACCTTC.

This clone was observed a single time. The V and J genes are TRBV5-5 and TRBJ1-1; 7 nucleotides align to TRBD1. The CDR3 runs to 15 residues. J lost 3 bases, V lost 0 bases, and 5 bases had no gene match. Germline CDR1 SGHKS, CDR2 YYEKEE (reference sequence). CDR3 amino acids: CASSLGFTGDTEAFF. The CDR3 region has the DNA TGTGCCAGCAGCTTGGGGTTCACAGGGGACACTGAAGCTTTCTTT.

The V gene is TRBV12-3 or TRBV12-4, the J gene TRBJ2-7; D is perhaps TRBD1 (5 bases). The CDR3 spans 13 residues. V lost 6 bases and J lost 6, with 15 bases in between. The CDR3 DNA reads TGTGCCAGCAGCCGTTGGGGCGCTCTCGAGCAGTACTTC. This sequence encodes CASSRWGALEQYF.

The chain couples TRBV7-6 to TRBJ1-4; 7 bases are a match to TRBD1. Germline assignment: CDR1 SGHVS and CDR2 FNYEAQ. V gave up 5 bases and J gave up 7 bases; unmatched junction bases: 10. The length of the CDR3 is 15 residues. The DNA for the CDR3 is TGTGCCAGCAGCCTTCGACAGGGACGGATTGAAAAACTGTTTTTT. It is translated as CASSLRQGRIEKLFF.

This clone is a singleton in its sample. This chain uses TRBV4-1 with TRBJ1-3, with D possibly being TRBD1 (5 bases). Germline assignment: CDR1 MGHRA and CDR2 YSYEKL. The CDR3 runs to 16 residues. Trimming pared 1 base from V and 4 bases from J, leaving 14 bases between. The CDR3, as DNA: TGCGCCAGCAGCCAAGGGGACTTCCCTGGCGGAAACACCATATATTTT. It yields the protein CASSQGDFPGGNTIYF.

The chain has TRBV4-2 and TRBJ2-4; 7 bases match TRBD1. Trimming took 1 base from V and 1 from J; bases not matched to a gene: 4. The CDR3 extends over 16 amino acids. Germline CDR1 is LGHNA and CDR2 is YNFKEQ. CDR3 loop: CASSQGLTGAKNIQYF. In nucleotides, the CDR3 is TGTGCCAGCAGCCAAGGATTGACAGGGGCCAAAAACATTCAGTACTTC.

V and J are TRBV12-5 and TRBJ2-2; D remains unclear. The CDR3 totals 14 residues. Germline CDR1 LGHNT, CDR2 FRNRAP. V was shortened by 2 bases and J by 6 bases, with 10 bases between the two germline ends. The CDR3 region is CASGLPLSSGELFF. Here the CDR3 DNA reads TGTGCTAGTGGTTTGCCCCTTTCCTCCGGGGAGCTGTTTTTT.

The gene calls are TRBV5-4 and TRBJ1-4; weak D call: TRBD1 (6 bases). This CDR3 spans 13 amino acids. The V and J ends lost 1 base and 7 bases respectively, with 8 bases between them. Germline V gene sequence: CDR1 SGHNT, CDR2 YYREEE (reference sequence). CDR3 bases: TGTGCCAGCAGCTTGACAGGGAGTGAAAAACTGTTTTTT. Translating it yields CASSLTGSEKLFF.

This clone was detected only a few times. The V gene is TRBV2, the J gene TRBJ1-2; 9 nucleotides agree with TRBD1. The germline V gene has CDR1 SNHLY and CDR2 FYNNEI. This CDR3 has 15 residues. The V segment lost 6 bases and the J segment 4 bases; nucleotides outside the gene matches: 9. The CDR3 coding sequence is TGTGCCAGCAGAGTTGACCGGGACAGGGTCTATGGCTACACCTTC. It encodes CASRVDRDRVYGYTF.

The chain has TRBV19 and TRBJ1-2; D ambiguous. CDR3 length equals 15 residues. V was trimmed by 2 bases and J by 3 bases, leaving 13 bases between them. Germline-derived CDR1 and CDR2 are LNHDA and SQIVND (reference sequence). The CDR3 region is CASSIRDRLHYGYTF. In DNA form, the CDR3 reads TGTGCCAGTAGTATACGGGATCGCCTGCACTATGGCTACACCTTC.